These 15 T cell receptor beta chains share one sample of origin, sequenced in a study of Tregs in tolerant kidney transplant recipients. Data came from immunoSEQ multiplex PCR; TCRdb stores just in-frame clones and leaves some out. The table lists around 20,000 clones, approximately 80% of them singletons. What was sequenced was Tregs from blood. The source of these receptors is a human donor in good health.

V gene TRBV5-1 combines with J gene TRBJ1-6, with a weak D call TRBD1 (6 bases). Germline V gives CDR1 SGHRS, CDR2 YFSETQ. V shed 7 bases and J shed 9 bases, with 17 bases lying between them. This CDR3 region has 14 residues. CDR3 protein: CASRLWGAGSPLHF. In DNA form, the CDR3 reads TGCGCCAGCCGGTTATGGGGGGCCGGTTCACCCCTCCACTTT.

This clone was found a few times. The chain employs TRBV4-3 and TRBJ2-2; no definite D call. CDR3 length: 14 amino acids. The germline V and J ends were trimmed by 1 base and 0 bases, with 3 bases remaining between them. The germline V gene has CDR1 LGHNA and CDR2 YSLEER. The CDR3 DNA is TGCGCCAGCAGCCAAGGGGCGAACACCGGGGAGCTGTTTTTT. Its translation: CASSQGANTGELFF.

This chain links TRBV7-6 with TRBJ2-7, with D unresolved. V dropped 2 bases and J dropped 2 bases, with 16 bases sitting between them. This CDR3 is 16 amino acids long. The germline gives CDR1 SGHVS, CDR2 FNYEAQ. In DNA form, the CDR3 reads TGTGCCAGCAGCTTAACTGCCTTTGGCACCGCCTACGAGCAGTACTTC. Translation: CASSLTAFGTAYEQYF.

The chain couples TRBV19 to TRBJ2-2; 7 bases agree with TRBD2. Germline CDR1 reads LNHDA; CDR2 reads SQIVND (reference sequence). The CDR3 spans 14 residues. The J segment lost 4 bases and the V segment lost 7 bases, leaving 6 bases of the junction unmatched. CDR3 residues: CASTRGEGTGELFF. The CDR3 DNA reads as TGTGCCAGTACTCGCGGGGAGGGCACCGGGGAGCTGTTTTTT.

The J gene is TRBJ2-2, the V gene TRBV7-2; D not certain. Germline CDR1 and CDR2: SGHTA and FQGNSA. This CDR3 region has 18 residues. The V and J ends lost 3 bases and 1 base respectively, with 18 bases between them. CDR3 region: CASSFRPLRPQNTGELFF. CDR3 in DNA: TGTGCCAGCAGCTTCCGTCCGCTACGGCCCCAGAACACCGGGGAGCTGTTTTTT.

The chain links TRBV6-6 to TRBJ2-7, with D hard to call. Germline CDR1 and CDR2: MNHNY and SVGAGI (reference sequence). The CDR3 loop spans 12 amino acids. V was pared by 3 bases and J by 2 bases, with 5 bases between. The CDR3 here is CASSYAPYEQYF. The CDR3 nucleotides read TGTGCCAGCAGTTATGCCCCCTACGAGCAGTACTTC.

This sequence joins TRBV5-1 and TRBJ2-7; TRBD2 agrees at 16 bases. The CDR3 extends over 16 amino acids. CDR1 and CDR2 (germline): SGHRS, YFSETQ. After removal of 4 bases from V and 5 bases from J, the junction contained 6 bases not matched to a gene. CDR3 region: CASSEGTSGRDNEQYF. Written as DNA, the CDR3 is TGCGCCAGCAGCGAAGGGACTAGCGGGAGGGACAACGAGCAGTACTTC.

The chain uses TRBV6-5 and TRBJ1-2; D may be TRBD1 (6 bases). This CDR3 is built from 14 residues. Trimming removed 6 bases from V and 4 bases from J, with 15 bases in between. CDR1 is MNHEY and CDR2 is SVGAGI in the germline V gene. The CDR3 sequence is CASRKGQTFYGYTF. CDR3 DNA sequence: TGTGCCAGCAGAAAAGGACAGACCTTCTATGGCTACACCTTC.

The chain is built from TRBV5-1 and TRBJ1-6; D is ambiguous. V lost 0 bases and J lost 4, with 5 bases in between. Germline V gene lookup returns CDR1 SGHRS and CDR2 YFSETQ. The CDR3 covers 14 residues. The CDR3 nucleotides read TGCGCCAGCAGCTTGGCCGCGTATAATTCACCCCTCCACTTT. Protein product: CASSLAAYNSPLHF. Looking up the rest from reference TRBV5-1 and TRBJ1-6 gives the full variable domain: KAGVTQTPRYLIKTRGQQVTLSCSPISGHRSVSWYQQTPGQGLQFLFEYFSETQRNKGNFPGRFSGRQFSNSRSEMNVSTLELGDSALYLCASSLAAYNSPLHFGNGTRLTVT.

CDR3 bases: TGCGCCAGCAGCCAAGTGACCTACTCCGAGCAGTACTTC. Protein: CASSQVTYSEQYF. The J gene is TRBJ2-7, the V gene TRBV4-3; D unclear. Trimming took 1 base from V and 6 from J, leaving 10 bases between them. Germline V gives CDR1 LGHNA, CDR2 YSLEER. The CDR3 loop spans 13 amino acids.

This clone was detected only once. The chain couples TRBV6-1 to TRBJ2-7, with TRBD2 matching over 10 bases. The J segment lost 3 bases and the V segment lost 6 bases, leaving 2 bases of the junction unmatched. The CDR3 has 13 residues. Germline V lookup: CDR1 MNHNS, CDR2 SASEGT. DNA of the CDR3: TGTGCCAGCAGCCTAGCGGGAGTCTACGAGCAGTACTTC. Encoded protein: CASSLAGVYEQYF.

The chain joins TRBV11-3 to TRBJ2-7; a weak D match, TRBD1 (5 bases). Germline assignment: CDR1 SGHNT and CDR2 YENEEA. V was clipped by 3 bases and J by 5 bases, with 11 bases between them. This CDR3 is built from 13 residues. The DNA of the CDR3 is TGTGCCAGCAGCTTGGGGCCGTTAAACGAGCAGTACTTC. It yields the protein CASSLGPLNEQYF.

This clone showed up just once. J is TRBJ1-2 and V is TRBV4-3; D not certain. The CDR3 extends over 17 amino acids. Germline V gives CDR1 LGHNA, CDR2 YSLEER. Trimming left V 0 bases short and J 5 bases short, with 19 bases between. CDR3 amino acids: CASSQDSIRAKLYGYTF. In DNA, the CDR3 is TGCGCCAGCAGCCAAGATAGTATCCGGGCCAAGCTTTATGGCTACACCTTC.

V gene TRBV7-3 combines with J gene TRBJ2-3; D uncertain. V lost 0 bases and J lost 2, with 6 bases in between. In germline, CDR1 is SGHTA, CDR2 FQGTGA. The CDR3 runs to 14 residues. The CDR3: CASSLTASTDTQYF. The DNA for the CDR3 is TGTGCCAGCAGCTTAACCGCCTCCACAGATACGCAGTATTTT.

The chain's CDR3 is CASNRQDWGGELFF. The CDR3 DNA is TGTGCCAGCAACCGACAGGATTGGGGCGGGGAGCTGTTTTTT. The V call is TRBV28, the J call TRBJ2-2; TRBD1 might be the D (6 bases). V shed 7 bases and J shed 7 bases, with 16 bases lying between them. The CDR3 contains 14 residues. Germline V CDR1 and CDR2: MDHEN, SYDVKM.